Sequencing of this TCR beta chain was carried out in a study of Ad26.COV2.S vaccination and SARS-CoV-2 variants. Study at large: Ad26.COV2.S, an intramuscular injection, was given once or twice 56 days apart.

Trimming took off 4 bases at V and 4 bases at J, with 17 bases between the two ends. The CDR3 spans 15 residues. From germline, CDR1 is LNHDA and CDR2 SQIVND (reference sequence). The table came from immunoSEQ multiplex PCR; TCRdb's copy has only in-frame clones and leaves some out. Of some 410,000 clones detected, around 92% appear once; the ten largest clones hold more than 1.5%. Treatment of the sample: some 20 received Ad26.COV2.S at low or high dose, single or two shots; several received placebo; per-sample allocation not given. Samples came from day 63 after the first vaccine or placebo injection. The vaccine delivered Wuhan-strain SARS-CoV-2 spike through an Ad26 vector.

The material was peripheral blood, obtained in a trial of Ad26.COV2.S vaccine versus placebo. The chain carries TRBV19 and TRBJ2-7; D is possibly TRBD1 (7 bases). The TCR was taken from a person aged 18-65 years who received the Ad26.COV2.S COVID-19 vaccine or a placebo. The CDR3 region has the DNA TGTGCCAGTAGTACAATCCGGGACAGCGGGTACGAGCAGTACTTC. Translated: CASSTIRDSGYEQYF.